Each of the 27 T cell receptor beta chains below was sequenced from the same sample in a study of blood T cell repertoires in COVID-19. The repertoire was sequenced with immunoSEQ multiplex PCR; TCRdb's copy has only in-frame clones and lacks some. Seen here are 270,000 or so clones, around 87% observed once, and the top ten hold roughly 2.2%. The sample consisted of peripheral blood. The receptors originated from an older woman with COVID-19, enrolled during active disease.

The sample holds one count of this clone. The chain uses TRBV7-3 and TRBJ2-7; weak D call: TRBD2 (7 bases). The CDR3 totals 17 residues. CDR1 and CDR2 (germline): SGHTA, FQGTGA. The germline V and J ends were trimmed by 5 bases and 1 base, with 21 bases remaining between them. CDR3 protein: CASSPGGGRGHSYEQYF. Here the CDR3 DNA reads TGTGCCAGCAGCCCCGGCGGGGGTAGGGGACATTCCTACGAGCAGTACTTC.

V usage is TRBV12-3 or TRBV12-4 and J usage is TRBJ1-1; TRBD1 agrees at 8 bases. V lost 7 bases and J lost 4; bases outside the gene matches: 5. The CDR3 loop spans 13 amino acids. The CDR3 DNA reads TGTGCCAGCAAGCTCACAGGGGGCACTGAAGCTTTCTTT. This sequence encodes CASKLTGGTEAFF.

The J gene is TRBJ1-1, the V gene TRBV3-1 (or the pseudogene TRBV3-2); TRBD1 matches 7 bases. The V segment lost 1 base and the J segment 5 bases; nucleotides outside the gene matches: 4. The germline CDR1 and CDR2 sequences are LGHDT and YNNKEL (reference sequence). CDR3 length: 14 residues. As DNA, the CDR3 is TGTGCCAGCAGCCAAGTCGGGACAGCAACTGAAGCTTTCTTT. Residues: CASSQVGTATEAFF.

The gene calls are TRBV3-1 (or the pseudogene TRBV3-2) and TRBJ1-4; TRBD1 agrees at 7 bases. Germline V gene sequence: CDR1 LGHDT, CDR2 YNNKEL (reference sequence). The V and J ends lost 4 bases and 0 bases, in that order; junction bases with no gene match: 2. This CDR3 spans 15 amino acids. CDR3 sequence: CASSPGQTTNEKLFF. The CDR3 nucleotides are TGTGCCAGCAGCCCGGGACAGACAACTAATGAAAAACTGTTTTTT.

The rearrangement links TRBV12-5 to TRBJ1-3, with D maybe TRBD1 (5 bases). Trimming removed 6 bases at V and 6 bases at J, with 12 bases between. CDR1 LGHNT and CDR2 FRNRAP come from the germline V gene. The CDR3 runs to 13 residues. The CDR3 coding sequence is TGTGCTAGTGGACTGGACACCTCAAACACCATATATTTT. It encodes CASGLDTSNTIYF.

The V and J genes are TRBV7-9 and TRBJ1-1; TRBD1 matches 7 bases. Germline CDR1 is SEHNR and CDR2 is FQNEAQ (reference sequence). The CDR3 is 12 residues long. Trimming cost V 8 bases and J 4 bases; bases outside gene matches: 4. This CDR3 is CASGRDSTEAFF. CDR3 DNA: TGTGCCAGCGGCCGGGACAGCACTGAAGCTTTCTTT. Filled out from reference TRBV7-9 and TRBJ1-1, the complete variable domain reads DTGVSQNPRHKITKRGQNVTFRCDPISEHNRLYWYRQTLGQGPEFLTYFQNEAQLEKSRLLSDRFSAERPKGSFSTLEIQRTEQGDSAMYLCASGRDSTEAFFGQGTRLTVV.

The chain employs TRBV18 and TRBJ2-4; D is possibly TRBD1 (5 bases). Germline-derived CDR1 and CDR2 are KGHSH and LQKENI. The CDR3 runs to 14 residues. The V end lost 3 bases, the J end lost 4 bases, and 10 bases lay between the germline ends. CDR3 region: CASSPDSSKNIQYF. In DNA, the CDR3 is TGTGCCAGCTCACCCGACAGCAGTAAAAACATTCAGTACTTC.

The J gene is TRBJ1-2, the V gene TRBV13, with D unclear. V gave up 0 bases and J gave up 6 bases, with 5 bases separating them. Germline lookup yields CDR1 PRHDT and CDR2 FYEKMQ (reference sequence). This CDR3 spans 12 amino acids. DNA of the CDR3: TGTGCCAGCAGCTTAGGCCCTGATGGCTACACCTTC. Translating gives CASSLGPDGYTF.

This clone has a count of ten or more. The CDR3 protein is CASTSRGGPPGEQYF. The CDR3 region has the DNA TGTGCCAGCACCTCTCGCGGGGGACCACCTGGGGAGCAGTACTTC. The V call is TRBV7-8, the J call TRBJ2-7; 7 bases align to TRBD2. The CDR3 totals 15 residues. Germline values: CDR1 SGHVS, CDR2 FQNEAQ. After removal of 7 bases from V and 7 bases from J, the junction contained 16 bases not matched to a gene.

CDR3 sequence reads: CASSQLRAGPYEQYF. The CDR3 DNA reads as TGTGCCAGCAGCCAACTCAGAGCGGGACCCTACGAGCAGTACTTC. This chain links TRBV3-1 (or the pseudogene TRBV3-2) with TRBJ2-7, with 7 bases lining up with TRBD2. J lost 2 bases, V lost 2 bases, and 6 bases had no gene match. Germline values: CDR1 LGHDT, CDR2 YNNKEL (reference sequence). There are 15 residues in the CDR3.

The chain joins TRBV6-5 to TRBJ2-7; 9 positions match TRBD1. V was pared by 8 bases and J by 2 bases, with 4 bases of the junction left unmatched. This CDR3 spans 13 amino acids. CDR1 is MNHEY, CDR2 SVGAGI, per germline. The CDR3 coding sequence is TGTGCCAGCCGGACAGGGGAGACCTACGAGCAGTACTTC. This codes for CASRTGETYEQYF.

V and J are TRBV4-1 and TRBJ2-7; D possibly corresponds to TRBD1 (6 bases). Deletions cut 4 bases from V and 2 bases from J, with 12 bases between. This CDR3 region has 14 residues. Germline V gene lookup returns CDR1 MGHRA and CDR2 YSYEKL. The CDR3 protein is CASSPLTGAYEQYF. CDR3 sequence (DNA): TGCGCCAGCAGCCCTCTGACAGGAGCCTACGAGCAGTACTTC.

This clone was recorded once. The chain couples TRBV3-1 (or the pseudogene TRBV3-2) to TRBJ1-2; D is unclear. The V gene's germline CDR1 is LGHDT and CDR2 YNNKEL (reference sequence). The CDR3 is 17 amino acids. V was clipped by 4 bases and J by 0 bases, with 18 bases between them. The CDR3 nucleotides read TGTGCCAGCAGCCCATCGGGGATATTACTTGCTAACTATGGCTACACCTTC. Residues: CASSPSGILLANYGYTF.

The J gene is TRBJ1-1, the V gene TRBV16, with D uncertain. Trimming removed 0 bases at V and 1 base at J, with 9 bases between. The CDR3 is made up of 15 amino acids. Germline lookup yields CDR1 KGHSY and CDR2 FQNENV. CDR3 DNA: TGTGCCAGCAGCCAATCGGCCCAGGAGAACACTGAAGCTTTCTTT. It codes for CASSQSAQENTEAFF.

The chain couples TRBV12-3 or TRBV12-4 to TRBJ1-1; D gene unclear. Trimming took off 5 bases at V and 8 bases at J, with 9 bases between the two ends. The CDR3 covers 11 residues. CDR3 sequence: CASSPLGEAFF. The CDR3, as DNA: TGTGCCAGCAGTCCTCTCGGGGAAGCTTTCTTT.

The chain uses TRBV27 and TRBJ2-2; D unresolved. Germline values: CDR1 MNHEY, CDR2 SMNVEV (reference sequence). The CDR3 extends over 14 amino acids. The germline V and J ends were trimmed by 6 bases and 7 bases, with 15 bases remaining between them. This CDR3 reads CASSFTIPIGELFF. In DNA, the CDR3 is TGTGCCAGCAGCTTCACTATCCCAATCGGGGAGCTGTTTTTT.

J is TRBJ1-2 and V is TRBV3-1 (or the pseudogene TRBV3-2), with D uncertain. CDR1 is LGHDT and CDR2 is YNNKEL in the germline V gene (reference sequence). This CDR3 region has 15 residues. Trimming shortened V by 0 bases and J by 7 bases, and 15 bases separated the two germline ends. As DNA, the CDR3 is TGTGCCAGCAGCCAAGATCGGGGTAGTGGTGGTGGCTACACCTTC. Its protein is CASSQDRGSGGGYTF.

The chain recombines TRBV10-3 with TRBJ1-2; 8 bases fit TRBD1. Germline CDR1 is ENHRY and CDR2 is SYGVKD. The CDR3 totals 15 residues. V trimming: 9 bases; J trimming: 4 bases; junction bases outside the gene matches: 13. This CDR3 reads CAIGAATGVLYGYTF. CDR3 DNA: TGTGCCATAGGGGCCGCGACAGGGGTACTCTATGGCTACACCTTC.

The V call is TRBV7-2, the J call TRBJ2-2; D is possibly TRBD1 (5 bases). Germline CDR1 and CDR2: SGHTA and FQGNSA. The CDR3 has 16 residues. The V gene lost 1 base and the J gene lost 0 bases, with 9 bases spanning the gap. CDR3 sequence reads: CASSLGRASNTGELFF. The CDR3, as DNA: TGTGCCAGCAGCTTAGGCAGGGCCTCGAACACCGGGGAGCTGTTTTTT.

The V gene is TRBV19, the J gene TRBJ1-4; 9 nucleotides line up with TRBD1. The CDR3 runs 17 residues. CDR1 and CDR2 from the germline V gene are LNHDA and SQIVND (reference sequence). V dropped 4 bases and J dropped 7; count of bases not matched to a gene: 13. The CDR3 protein is CASSTTGTGLGSEKLFF. Here the CDR3 DNA reads TGTGCCAGTAGTACTACCGGGACAGGGCTGGGGAGTGAAAAACTGTTTTTT.

The V and J genes are TRBV5-8 and TRBJ1-1; D gene unclear. The CDR3 runs 14 residues. Deletions cut 1 base from V and 4 bases from J, with 11 bases between. Germline V gene sequence: CDR1 SGHTS, CDR2 YDEGEE. CDR3 sequence (DNA): TGTGCCAGCAGCTTGAGAGGTAGTGGCACTGAAGCTTTCTTT. Amino acid sequence: CASSLRGSGTEAFF.

V gene TRBV7-9 combines with J gene TRBJ1-5; 7 nucleotides align to TRBD1. Per the germline V gene, CDR1 is SEHNR and CDR2 is FQNEAQ (reference sequence). V was pared by 3 bases and J by 3 bases, with 5 bases of the junction left unmatched. The CDR3 runs 15 residues. CDR3 in amino acids: CASSFQQGPNQPQHF. In nucleotides, the CDR3 is TGTGCCAGCAGCTTTCAACAGGGGCCCAATCAGCCCCAGCATTTT.

This chain uses TRBV25-1 with TRBJ2-3; D is unresolved. The germline gives CDR1 MGHDK, CDR2 SYGVNS. The CDR3 is 13 amino acids. The V end was cut by 5 bases, the J end by 0 bases, with 6 bases between. Here the CDR3 reads CASSWASTDTQYF. CDR3 DNA: TGTGCCAGCAGTTGGGCGAGCACAGATACGCAGTATTTT.

The chain is built from TRBV19 and TRBJ1-5, with 7 bases lining up with TRBD1. Germline CDR1 and CDR2: LNHDA and SQIVND (reference sequence). The CDR3 runs to 16 residues. J gave up 0 bases and V 5 bases, and 7 bases lay outside the gene matches. The CDR3 nucleotides are TGTGCCAGTAGTGTCAGGACAGGTGGTAGCAATCAGCCCCAGCATTTT. Protein: CASSVRTGGSNQPQHF.

This clone was seen once. The rearrangement uses TRBV24-1 and TRBJ1-1, with TRBD1 matching 10 bases. The CDR3 totals 15 residues. Germline V gives CDR1 KGHDR, CDR2 SFDVKD. Germline trimming cut 2 bases from V and 7 bases from J; bases unmatched to any gene: 6. CDR3 residues: CATSDSRTGGNEAFF. In nucleotides, the CDR3 is TGTGCCACCAGTGATTCTAGGACAGGGGGGAATGAAGCTTTCTTT.

This clone has a single count. The CDR3 here is CASQDRVIFYNEQFF. As DNA, the CDR3 is TGTGCCAGTCAGGACAGGGTGATATTCTACAATGAGCAGTTCTTC. The chain joins TRBV6-5 to TRBJ2-1; 8 bases agree with TRBD1. The CDR3 is 15 amino acids. The germline CDR1 and CDR2 sequences are MNHEY and SVGAGI. V shed 9 bases, J shed 3 bases, and the junction held 10 bases outside the gene matches.

This clone came up once. The chain carries TRBV5-1 and TRBJ2-5; 7 bases match TRBD1. V shed 1 base, J shed 4 bases, and the junction held 7 bases outside the gene matches. There are 15 residues in the CDR3. Germline CDR1 is SGHRS and CDR2 is YFSETQ. The CDR3 loop reads CASSLSKGAGETQYF. CDR3 in DNA: TGCGCCAGCAGCTTGTCAAAGGGGGCGGGAGAGACCCAGTACTTC.